These T cell receptor beta chains were read from a single sample in a study of blood T cell repertoires in COVID-19. The table came from immunoSEQ multiplex PCR; TCRdb's copy has only in-frame clones and leaves some out. The sample has over 85,000 clones; nearly 90% are singletons. Sample: peripheral blood. These receptors all stem from a man aged 65 to 85 with acute or convalescent COVID-19. The CDR3 runs from the conserved cysteine through the conserved F or W. A D gene is named only where the DNA matches it firmly. Clone size is shown for a subset of rows, as once, few, many or a class of expanded clone.

j_call v_call d_call clone_size cdr3_aa cdr3_nt
TRBJ1-5 TRBV2 - - CASSDQTGRNQPQHF TGTGCCAGCAGTGACCAGACGGGGAGGAATCAGCCCCAGCATTTT
TRBJ1-5 TRBV6-1 - - CASSDLGRQPQHF TGTGCCAGCAGTGATCTGGGGAGACAGCCCCAGCATTTT
TRBJ1-2 TRBV30 - - CAWVDNPNYGYTF TGTGCCTGGGTGGACAATCCTAACTATGGCTACACCTTC
TRBJ2-7 TRBV11-1 - - CASSVLVSYEQYF TGTGCCAGCAGTGTGTTAGTGTCCTACGAGCAGTACTTC
TRBJ2-7 TRBV10-1 TRBD1 - CASSEITGERYEQYF TGCGCCAGCAGTGAGATTACAGGGGAACGATACGAGCAGTACTTC
TRBJ2-1 TRBV25-1 - - CASSRGGTYNEQFF TGTGCCAGCAGTAGAGGGGGAACTTACAATGAGCAGTTCTTC
TRBJ1-2 TRBV7-9 - - CASSLVGEGYTF TGTGCCAGCAGCTTAGTAGGGGAAGGCTACACCTTC
TRBJ2-6 TRBV6-5 - - CASSYRATGANVLTF TGTGCCAGCAGTTACCGCGCTACTGGGGCCAACGTCCTGACTTTC
TRBJ2-3 TRBV21-1 - - CASSSQKTSGGVEADTQYF TGTGCCAGCAGCTCCCAGAAGACTAGCGGGGGGGTTGAAGCAGATACGCAGTATTTT
TRBJ2-1 TRBV7-3 - - CASSPLSYNEQFF TGTGCCAGCAGCCCCCTATCTTACAATGAGCAGTTCTTC
TRBJ2-7 TRBV11-2 - - CASSSLRTASEQYF TGTGCCAGCAGCTCACTTAGGACTGCTAGCGAGCAGTACTTC
TRBJ2-1 TRBV5-1 TRBD1 - CASSLPGTGLHEQFF TGCGCCAGCAGTCTTCCCGGGACAGGGCTTCATGAGCAGTTCTTC
TRBJ1-3 TRBV6-5 - - CASTPFPRGNTIYF TGTGCCAGCACCCCATTTCCCAGGGGAAACACCATATATTTT
TRBJ1-1 TRBV7-9 TRBD1 - CASSVTGGSSEAFF TGTGCCAGCAGCGTGACAGGGGGTTCCTCTGAAGCTTTCTTT
TRBJ2-1 TRBV11-3 TRBD2 - CASSPRGGDHNEQFF TGTGCCAGCAGCCCCCGCGGGGGGGACCACAATGAGCAGTTCTTC
TRBJ1-1 TRBV4-1 - - CASSQLRELMNTEAFF TGCGCCAGCAGCCAACTTAGGGAGCTGATGAACACTGAAGCTTTCTTT
TRBJ1-2 TRBV6-5 - - CASRSPGGTNYGYTF TGTGCCAGCAGAAGTCCGGGAGGTACTAACTATGGCTACACCTTC
TRBJ1-5 TRBV2 - few CASTPEGGNQPQHF TGTGCCAGCACCCCCGAGGGGGGCAATCAGCCCCAGCATTTT
TRBJ1-5 TRBV9 TRBD1 - CASSDRDGNQPQHF TGTGCCAGTTCCGACAGGGATGGCAATCAGCCCCAGCATTTT
TRBJ1-2 TRBV6-5 - - CASSYRWSLGSYTF TGTGCCAGCAGTTACCGCTGGTCACTCGGGAGCTACACCTTC
TRBJ1-1 TRBV6-2/TRBV6-3 - - CASSTAGNTEAFF TGTGCCAGCAGCACAGCGGGTAACACTGAAGCTTTCTTT
TRBJ1-1 TRBV6-5 - - CASSRWGPTNTEAFF TGTGCCAGCAGCAGATGGGGGCCAACGAACACTGAAGCTTTCTTT
TRBJ1-5 TRBV6-6 - - CASSSRGIASNQPQHF TGTGCCAGCAGCAGTCGGGGGATTGCTAGCAATCAGCCCCAGCATTTT
TRBJ1-2 TRBV4-1 - - CASSQLGRAINYGYTF TGCGCCAGCAGCCAACTCGGGCGGGCGATTAACTATGGCTACACCTTC
TRBJ2-2 TRBV6-2/TRBV6-3 - - CASSYRLGAPTELFF TGTGCCAGCAGTTACCGACTAGGCGCACCAACGGAGCTGTTTTTT
TRBJ1-1 TRBV3-1/TRBV3-2 - - CASSQGRHQNTEAFF TGTGCCAGCAGCCAAGGCCGACATCAGAACACTGAAGCTTTCTTT
TRBJ1-1 TRBV10-3 - - CAITMGAGTEAFF TGTGCCATCACTATGGGGGCTGGCACTGAAGCTTTCTTT
TRBJ2-7 TRBV30 TRBD2 - CAGVAGNSYEQYF TGTGCTGGGGTAGCGGGGAACTCCTACGAGCAGTACTTC
TRBJ1-6 TRBV30 TRBD1 - CAWSARTGGSLNNSPLHF TGTGCCTGGAGTGCCCGGACAGGGGGCAGTTTAAATAATTCACCCCTCCACTTT
TRBJ1-6 TRBV28 TRBD1 - CASLGQGFSPLHF TGTGCCAGCCTGGGACAGGGGTTTTCACCCCTCCACTTT
TRBJ1-2 TRBV5-4 - - CASSLAGQNYGYTF TGTGCCAGCAGCTTGGCAGGACAAAACTATGGCTACACCTTC
TRBJ2-7 TRBV11-1 - - CASSSDRERAYEQYF TGTGCCAGCAGCTCTGACAGGGAGCGGGCCTACGAGCAGTACTTC
TRBJ2-5 TRBV5-1 TRBD1 - CASSFPGGGETQYF TGCGCCAGCAGCTTTCCAGGGGGCGGTGAGACCCAGTACTTC
TRBJ2-2 TRBV5-1 - few CASSLARGDTGELFF TGCGCCAGCAGCTTGGCCAGGGGAGACACCGGGGAGCTGTTTTTT